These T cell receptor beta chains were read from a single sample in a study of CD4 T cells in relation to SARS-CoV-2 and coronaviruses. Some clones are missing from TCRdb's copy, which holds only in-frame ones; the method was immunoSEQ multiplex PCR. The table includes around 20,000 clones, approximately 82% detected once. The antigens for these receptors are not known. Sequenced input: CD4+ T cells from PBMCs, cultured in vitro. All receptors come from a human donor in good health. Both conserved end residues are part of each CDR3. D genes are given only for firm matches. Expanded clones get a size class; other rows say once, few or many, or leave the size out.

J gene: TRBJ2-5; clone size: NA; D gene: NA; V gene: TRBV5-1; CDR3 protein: CASRLTVDETQYF; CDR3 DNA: TGCGCCAGCAGGTTGACGGTGGACGAGACCCAGTACTTC
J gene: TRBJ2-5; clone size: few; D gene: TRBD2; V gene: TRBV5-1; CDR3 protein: CASSLGILAGDSPETQYF; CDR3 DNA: TGCGCCAGCAGCTTGGGGATATTAGCGGGAGATTCCCCAGAGACCCAGTACTTC
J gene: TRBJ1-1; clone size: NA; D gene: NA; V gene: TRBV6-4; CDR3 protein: CASRDTSWNTEAFF; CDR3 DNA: TGTGCCAGCAGGGACACGAGTTGGAACACTGAAGCTTTCTTT
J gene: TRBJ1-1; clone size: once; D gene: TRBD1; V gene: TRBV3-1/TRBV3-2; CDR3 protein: CASSQGQGSTEAFF; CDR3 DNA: TGTGCCAGCAGCCAAGGACAGGGGAGCACTGAAGCTTTCTTT
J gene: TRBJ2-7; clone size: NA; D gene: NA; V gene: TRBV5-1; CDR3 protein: CASSLASRIYDEQYF; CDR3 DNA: TGCGCCAGCAGCTTGGCTAGCAGAATCTACGACGAGCAGTACTTC
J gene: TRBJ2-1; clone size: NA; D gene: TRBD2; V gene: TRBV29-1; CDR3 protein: CSVDYRTSRRGNNEQFF; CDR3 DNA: TGCAGCGTTGATTACCGGACTAGTAGGCGCGGGAACAATGAGCAGTTCTTC
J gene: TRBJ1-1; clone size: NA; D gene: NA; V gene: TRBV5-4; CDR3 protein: CASSSSGVLSEAFF; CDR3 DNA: TGTGCCAGCAGCTCCTCCGGGGTGCTATCTGAAGCTTTCTTT
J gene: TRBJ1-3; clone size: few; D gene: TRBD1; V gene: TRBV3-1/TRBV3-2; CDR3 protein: CASSRGQRFSGNTIYF; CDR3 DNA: TGTGCCAGCAGCCGGGGACAGCGGTTCTCTGGAAACACCATATATTTT
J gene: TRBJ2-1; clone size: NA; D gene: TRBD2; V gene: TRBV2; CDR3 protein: CASTSYLAGDYNEQFF; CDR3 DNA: TGTGCCAGCACCTCATACCTAGCGGGAGACTACAATGAGCAGTTCTTC
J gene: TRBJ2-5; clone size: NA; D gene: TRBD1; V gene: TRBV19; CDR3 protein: CATGGFQETQYF; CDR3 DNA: TGTGCCACAGGGGGCTTCCAAGAGACCCAGTACTTC
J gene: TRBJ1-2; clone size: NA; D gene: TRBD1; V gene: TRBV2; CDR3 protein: CASSVTGAGYTF; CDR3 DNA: TGTGCCAGCAGTGTGACAGGGGCTGGCTACACCTTC
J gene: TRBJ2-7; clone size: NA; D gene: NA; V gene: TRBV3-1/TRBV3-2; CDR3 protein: CASSYRDGTYEQYF; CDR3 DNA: TGTGCCAGCAGCTACCGGGACGGGACCTACGAGCAGTACTTC
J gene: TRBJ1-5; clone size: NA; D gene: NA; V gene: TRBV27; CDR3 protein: CASKGGARQPQHF; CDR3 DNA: TGTGCCAGCAAGGGGGGGGCCCGGCAGCCCCAGCATTTT
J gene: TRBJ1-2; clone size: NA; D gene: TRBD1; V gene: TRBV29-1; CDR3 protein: CSVRQGTNYGYTF; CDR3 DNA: TGCAGCGTTCGACAGGGGACTAACTATGGCTACACCTTC
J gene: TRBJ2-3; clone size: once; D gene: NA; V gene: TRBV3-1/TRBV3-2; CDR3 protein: CASSQETGAPDTQYF; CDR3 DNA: TGTGCCAGCAGCCAAGAGACGGGGGCCCCAGATACGCAGTATTTT
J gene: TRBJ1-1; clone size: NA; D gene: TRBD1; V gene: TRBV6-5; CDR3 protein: CASTNPDRDRAFF; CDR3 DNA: TGTGCCAGCACCAACCCAGACAGGGATAGAGCTTTCTTT
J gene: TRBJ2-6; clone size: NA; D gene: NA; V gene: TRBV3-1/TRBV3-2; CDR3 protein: CASGGVGANVLTF; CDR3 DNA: TGTGCCAGCGGAGGGGTCGGGGCCAACGTCCTGACTTTC
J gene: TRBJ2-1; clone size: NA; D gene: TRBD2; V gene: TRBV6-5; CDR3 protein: CASSYFGLAEREQFF; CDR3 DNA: TGTGCCAGCAGTTACTTTGGACTAGCGGAGCGAGAGCAGTTCTTC
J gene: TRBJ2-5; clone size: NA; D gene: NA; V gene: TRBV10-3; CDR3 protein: CAISVLPLGGSETQYF; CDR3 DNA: TGTGCCATCAGTGTCCTCCCCCTGGGGGGCTCAGAGACCCAGTACTTC
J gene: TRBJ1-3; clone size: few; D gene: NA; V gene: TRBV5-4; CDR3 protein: CASSLVGPTAGNTIYF; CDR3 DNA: TGTGCCAGCAGCTTGGTGGGACCTACCGCCGGAAACACCATATATTTT
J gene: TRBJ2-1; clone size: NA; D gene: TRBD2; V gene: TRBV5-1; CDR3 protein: CASSLLAGYNEQFF; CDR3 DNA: TGCGCCAGCAGCTTACTAGCGGGCTACAATGAGCAGTTCTTC
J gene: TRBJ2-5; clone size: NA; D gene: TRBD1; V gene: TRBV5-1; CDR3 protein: CASWTGGSETQYF; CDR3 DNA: TGCGCCAGCTGGACAGGGGGTTCAGAGACCCAGTACTTC
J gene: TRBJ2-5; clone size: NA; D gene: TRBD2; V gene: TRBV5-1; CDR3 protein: CASSLDSSGGQETQYF; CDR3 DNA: TGCGCCAGCAGCTTGGATTCGAGCGGGGGGCAAGAGACCCAGTACTTC
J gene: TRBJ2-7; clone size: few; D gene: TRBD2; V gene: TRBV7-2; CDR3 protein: CASSTTAGKYEQYF; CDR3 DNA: TGTGCCAGCAGCACCACAGCGGGGAAGTACGAGCAGTACTTC
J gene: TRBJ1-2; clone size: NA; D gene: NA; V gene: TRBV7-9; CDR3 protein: CASSLGVTTSGYGYTF; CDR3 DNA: TGTGCCAGCAGCTTAGGTGTCACCACGAGCGGCTATGGCTACACCTTC
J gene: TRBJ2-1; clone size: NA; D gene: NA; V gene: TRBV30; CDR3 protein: CAWYRGTPYNEQFF; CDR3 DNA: TGTGCCTGGTATCGCGGGACACCGTACAATGAGCAGTTCTTC